This TCR beta chain was captured in a study of T cells in localized non-small cell lung cancer. Study findings and constraints: Sequencing was restricted to one tumor region; therefore, heterogeneity remains possible. Higher blood T cell density tracked longer overall survival. Researchers found a median around 50 of the top 100 tumor clones in adjacent lung. Highest T cell clonality was seen in uninvolved adjacent lung, surpassing that measured in tumor.

TCRdb keeps only in-frame clones here, not all; method: immunoSEQ multiplex PCR. The table shows roughly 35,000 clones, with approximately 88% occurring only once. To note about this clone: The antigen remains undetermined.

The clonotype was recovered from a woman aged 40-69 years with stage I lung adenocarcinoma. Here the sequenced sample was peripheral blood, taken before any cancer treatment.

CDR3 amino acids: CASSLLQGVGNQPQHF. The CDR3 nucleotides read TGTGCCAGTAGCCTCTTACAGGGGGTGGGCAATCAGCCCCAGCATTTT. This chain connects TRBV19 to TRBJ1-5, with 8 nucleotides matching TRBD1. The V segment lost 6 bases and the J segment 2 bases; nucleotides outside the gene matches: 9. Germline V gene sequence: CDR1 LNHDA, CDR2 SQIVND (reference sequence). This CDR3 spans 16 amino acids.